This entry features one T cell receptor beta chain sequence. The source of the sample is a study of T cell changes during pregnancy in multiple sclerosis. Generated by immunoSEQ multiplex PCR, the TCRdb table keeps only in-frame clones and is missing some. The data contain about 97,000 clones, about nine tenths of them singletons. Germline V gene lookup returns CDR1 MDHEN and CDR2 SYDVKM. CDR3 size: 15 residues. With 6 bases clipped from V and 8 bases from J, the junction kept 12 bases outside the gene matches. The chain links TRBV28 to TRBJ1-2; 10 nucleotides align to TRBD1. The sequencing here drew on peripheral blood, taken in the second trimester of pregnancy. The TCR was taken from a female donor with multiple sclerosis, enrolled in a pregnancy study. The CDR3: CASSTSGQGEKGYTF. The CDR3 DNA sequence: TGTGCCAGCAGCACTAGCGGACAGGGGGAGAAAGGCTACACCTTC.